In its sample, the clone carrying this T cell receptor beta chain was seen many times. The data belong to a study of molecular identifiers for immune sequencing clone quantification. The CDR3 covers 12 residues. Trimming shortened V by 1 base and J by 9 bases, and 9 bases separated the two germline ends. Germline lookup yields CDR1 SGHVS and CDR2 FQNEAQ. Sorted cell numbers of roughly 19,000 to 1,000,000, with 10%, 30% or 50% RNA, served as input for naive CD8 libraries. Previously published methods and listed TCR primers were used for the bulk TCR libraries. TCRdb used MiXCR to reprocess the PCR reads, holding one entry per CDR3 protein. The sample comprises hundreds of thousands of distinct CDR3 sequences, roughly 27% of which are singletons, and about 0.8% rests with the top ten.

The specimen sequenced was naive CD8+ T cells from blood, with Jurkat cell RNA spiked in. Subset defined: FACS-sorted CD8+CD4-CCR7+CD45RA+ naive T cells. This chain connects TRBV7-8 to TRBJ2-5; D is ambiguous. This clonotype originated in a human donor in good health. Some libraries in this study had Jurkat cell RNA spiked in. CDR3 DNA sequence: TGTGCCAGCAGCTTAGTGTCGTCGCCCCAGTACTTC. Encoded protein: CASSLVSSPQYF.